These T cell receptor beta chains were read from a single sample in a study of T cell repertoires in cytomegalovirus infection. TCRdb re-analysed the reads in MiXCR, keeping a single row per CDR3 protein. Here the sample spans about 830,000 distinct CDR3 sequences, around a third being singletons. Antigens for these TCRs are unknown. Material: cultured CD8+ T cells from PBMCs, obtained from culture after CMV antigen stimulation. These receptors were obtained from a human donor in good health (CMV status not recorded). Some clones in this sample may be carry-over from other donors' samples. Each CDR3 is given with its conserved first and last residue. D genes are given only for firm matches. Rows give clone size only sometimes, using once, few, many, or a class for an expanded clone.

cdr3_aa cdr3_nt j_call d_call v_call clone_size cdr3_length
CASSPEGASPPIQYF TGTGCCAGCAGCCCTGAAGGAGCATCTCCACCAATTCAGTACTTC TRBJ2-4 NA TRBV11-2 few 15
CASSQQGAWPPLHF TGTGCCAGCAGCCAACAAGGGGCTTGGCCACCCCTCCACTTT TRBJ1-6 NA TRBV13 few 14
CASSYTLDTQYF TGTGCCAGCAGTTATACTCTAGATACGCAGTATTTT TRBJ2-3 NA TRBV6-2/TRBV6-3 NA 12
CASSPPTGLPDTQYF TGTGCCAGCAGCCCCCCGACAGGGTTGCCAGATACGCAGTATTTT TRBJ2-3 TRBD1 TRBV12-3/TRBV12-4 once 15
CSARNTGQGRNSPLHF TGCAGTGCTAGAAATACCGGACAGGGGAGGAATTCACCCCTCCACTTT TRBJ1-6 TRBD1 TRBV20-1 few 16
CASSPEDGANEQFF TGTGCCAGCAGCCCAGAGGATGGGGCCAATGAGCAGTTCTTC TRBJ2-1 NA TRBV3-1 NA 14
CATQGGQGANYGYTF TGTGCCACCCAGGGGGGACAGGGGGCTAACTATGGCTACACCTTC TRBJ1-2 TRBD1 TRBV12-3/TRBV12-4 NA 15
CASSLAWGASSSPDKETQYF TGTGCCAGCAGCTTAGCGTGGGGGGCTTCATCCTCGCCGGATAAAGAGACCCAGTACTTC TRBJ2-5 NA TRBV7-9 few 20
CASSPPDSRYEQYF TGTGCCAGCAGCCCGCCGGACAGCCGCTACGAGCAGTACTTC TRBJ2-7 NA TRBV7-8 NA 14
CASSVVGRASYNEQFF TGTGCCAGCAGCGTAGTCGGGAGAGCCTCCTACAATGAGCAGTTCTTC TRBJ2-1 NA TRBV7-8 many 16
CASTLGDVTEAFF TGTGCCAGTACCCTCGGGGACGTAACTGAAGCTTTCTTT TRBJ1-1 NA TRBV19 NA 13
CASSRTSGLDNEQFF TGTGCCAGCAGCCGGACTAGCGGATTAGACAATGAGCAGTTCTTC TRBJ2-1 TRBD2 TRBV27 few 15
CASSPVPTGAAAQETQYF TGTGCCAGCTCACCGGTTCCTACAGGGGCCGCGGCCCAAGAGACCCAGTACTTC TRBJ2-5 TRBD1 TRBV18 once 18
CASSYSKWQTSTDTQYF TGTGCCAGCAGTTACTCGAAGTGGCAGACTAGCACAGATACGCAGTATTTT TRBJ2-3 NA TRBV6-5 NA 17
CAISESAIKGTLQETQYF TGTGCCATCAGTGAGTCTGCAATAAAGGGGACCCTCCAAGAGACCCAGTACTTC TRBJ2-5 NA TRBV10-3 few 18
CASSHPPVQYTEAFF TGTGCCAGCAGCCATCCCCCCGTGCAATACACTGAAGCTTTCTTT TRBJ1-1 NA TRBV4-2 NA 15
CASSLGVSGGHEQYF TGTGCCAGCAGCTTAGGGGTTAGCGGGGGCCACGAGCAGTACTTC TRBJ2-7 TRBD2 TRBV7-2 many 15
CASSLAPTTNNEQFF TGTGCCAGCAGTTTAGCCCCGACTACCAACAATGAGCAGTTCTTC TRBJ2-1 NA TRBV28 NA 15
CASSHQTGATRLWEQYF TGCGCCAGCAGCCATCAAACAGGGGCCACCCGCCTTTGGGAGCAGTACTTC TRBJ2-7 TRBD1 TRBV4-1 NA 17
CASSLTGLLDTQYF TGTGCCAGCAGCCTGACAGGGCTCCTGGATACGCAGTATTTT TRBJ2-3 TRBD1 TRBV3-1 NA 14
CASSRPGQGVILFF TGTGCCAGCAGCCGACCGGGACAGGGAGTGATACTGTTTTTT TRBJ1-4 TRBD1 TRBV7-9 many 14
CASSLASRTAEAFF TGTGCCAGCAGCTTAGCATCTCGGACAGCTGAAGCTTTCTTT TRBJ1-1 NA TRBV7-9 NA 14
CSAAYRGLGPDTQYF TGCAGTGCTGCCTACAGGGGGCTCGGCCCAGATACGCAGTATTTT TRBJ2-3 TRBD1 TRBV20-1 few 15
CASLLTSGGAETQYF TGCGCCAGCCTCCTAACTAGCGGGGGGGCGGAGACCCAGTACTTC TRBJ2-5 TRBD2 TRBV10-2 NA 15
CASTLAGEGGHEQFF TGTGCCAGCACTTTAGCGGGGGAAGGGGGCCATGAGCAGTTCTTC TRBJ2-1 TRBD2 TRBV6-5 NA 15
CASSPKGVLAF TGTGCCAGCAGCCCGAAAGGGGTTTTAGCCTTC TRBJ1-2 NA TRBV7-2 NA 11
CASSPNWLDNEQFF TGTGCCAGTAGCCCCAACTGGCTGGACAATGAGCAGTTCTTC TRBJ2-1 NA TRBV19 NA 14
CASSGRDRGPMNSYNEQFF TGTGCCAGCAGCGGCCGGGACAGGGGGCCCATGAACTCCTACAATGAGCAGTTCTTC TRBJ2-1 TRBD1 TRBV14 NA 19
CASSLGARSETQYF TGTGCCAGCAGCTTAGGGGCTCGGTCGGAGACCCAGTACTTC TRBJ2-5 NA TRBV7-6 NA 14
CASSQKGFTYEQYF TGTGCCAGCAGCCAGAAGGGGTTTACCTACGAGCAGTACTTC TRBJ2-7 NA TRBV14 NA 14
CASSQRDAPDTQYF TGTGCCAGCAGCCAGAGGGACGCACCAGATACGCAGTATTTT TRBJ2-3 NA TRBV4-2 NA 14
CASSSEGSPLHF TGTGCCAGCAGCTCTGAGGGCTCACCCCTCCACTTT TRBJ1-6 NA TRBV11-1 many 12
CASSLVTGPAANEKLFF TGCGCCAGCAGCTTGGTTACGGGCCCGGCCGCTAATGAAAAACTGTTTTTT TRBJ1-4 NA TRBV5-1 NA 17
CASSLPQKRQGTTEAFF TGTGCCAGCAGCTTACCCCAGAAAAGACAGGGTACCACTGAAGCTTTCTTT TRBJ1-1 TRBD1 TRBV7-9 NA 17
CASSEYFSGTESYEQYF TGTGCCAGCAGTGAATATTTCTCCGGGACGGAATCCTACGAGCAGTACTTC TRBJ2-7 NA TRBV25-1 NA 17
CASSLPKTSGDTEAFF TGTGCCAGCAGCTTACCCAAGACTTCCGGGGACACTGAAGCTTTCTTT TRBJ1-1 NA TRBV7-9 NA 16
CASSSWKRGYNEQFF TGTGCCAGCAGCTCTTGGAAGCGGGGGTACAATGAGCAGTTCTTC TRBJ2-1 TRBD2 TRBV7-8 NA 15
CASSFSGGGSTDTQYF TGTGCCAGCAGCTTCAGCGGGGGGGGGAGCACAGATACGCAGTATTTT TRBJ2-3 TRBD2 TRBV7-9 many 16
CASSSGTIGYTF TGTGCCAGCAGCTCCGGGACAATTGGCTACACCTTC TRBJ1-2 NA TRBV7-6 NA 12
CASTYLGASYEQYF TGTGCCAGCACCTACCTAGGCGCGTCCTACGAGCAGTACTTC TRBJ2-7 NA TRBV6-2/TRBV6-3 NA 14